These T cell receptor beta chains were read from a single sample in a study of Ad26.COV2.S vaccination and SARS-CoV-2 variants. Repertoires were generated with immunoSEQ multiplex PCR, while TCRdb's copy carries only in-frame clones and drops some. The sample yields 350,000 to 400,000 clones, 75% to 90% seen once. The sequencing here drew on peripheral blood, taken in a trial of Ad26.COV2.S vaccine versus placebo. These receptors were collected from a person aged 18 to 65 who received the Ad26.COV2.S COVID-19 vaccine or a placebo. CDR3s include the opening cysteine and the closing phenylalanine or tryptophan. D genes are given only for firm matches. The size entry is marked missing in some rows and otherwise reads once, few, many or a size class.

v_call	d_call	clone_size	j_call	cdr3_aa	cdr3_nt
TRBV28	NA	NA	TRBJ2-1	CASSPFSGASNEQFF	TGTGCCAGCAGTCCTTTCTCGGGAGCTTCCAATGAGCAGTTCTTC
TRBV25-1	TRBD2	NA	TRBJ2-5	CASSEFRGEETQYF	TGTGCCAGCAGTGAATTTCGGGGGGAAGAGACCCAGTACTTC
TRBV5-1	NA	NA	TRBJ1-1	CASSLASGEAFF	TGCGCCAGCAGCTTGGCATCAGGTGAAGCTTTCTTT
TRBV29-1	NA	NA	TRBJ2-7	CSLTPEGSSYEQYF	TGCAGCCTTACCCCCGAGGGCTCGTCCTACGAGCAGTACTTC
TRBV9	TRBD1	NA	TRBJ1-4	CASSVDRGGEKLFF	TGTGCCAGCAGCGTGGACAGGGGGGGAGAAAAACTGTTTTTT
TRBV29-1	TRBD2	NA	TRBJ2-2	CSVEASGLAGGPDGELFF	TGCAGCGTTGAAGCTTCCGGACTAGCGGGAGGGCCGGACGGGGAGCTGTTTTTT
TRBV4-1	NA	NA	TRBJ1-6	CASSQGETNNSPLHF	TGCGCCAGCAGCCAAGGTGAAACGAATAATTCACCCCTCCACTTT
TRBV5-4	NA	NA	TRBJ2-7	CASSTGGSAYEQYF	TGTGCCAGCAGCACTGGCGGTAGCGCGTACGAGCAGTACTTC
TRBV7-2	TRBD2	NA	TRBJ2-1	CASSSPSGRSYNEQFF	TGTGCCAGCAGCTCCCCTAGCGGGAGGTCCTACAATGAGCAGTTCTTC
TRBV11-2	NA	NA	TRBJ2-3	CASSLGADTQYF	TGTGCCAGCAGCTTAGGTGCAGATACGCAGTATTTT
TRBV28	TRBD1	NA	TRBJ1-6	CASSPLQGANNSPLHF	TGTGCCAGCAGTCCTCTGCAGGGGGCCAATAATTCACCCCTCCACTTT
TRBV5-1	TRBD2	NA	TRBJ2-2	CASSLWPSGTTGELFF	TGCGCCAGCAGCTTGTGGCCTAGCGGGACCACCGGGGAGCTGTTTTTT
TRBV5-1	TRBD1	NA	TRBJ1-5	CASSTTGDPNQPQHF	TGCGCCAGCAGCACCACAGGGGATCCCAATCAGCCCCAGCATTTT
TRBV7-3	NA	few	TRBJ2-2	CASSLPGRGTGELFF	TGTGCCAGCAGCTTACCGGGGCGGGGCACCGGGGAGCTGTTTTTT
TRBV3-1/TRBV3-2	NA	once	TRBJ2-2	CASSQDYNTGELFF	TGTGCCAGCAGCCAAGATTATAACACCGGGGAGCTGTTTTTT
TRBV19	TRBD2	NA	TRBJ2-1	CASSIGGRAVGYNEQFF	TGTGCCAGTAGTATCGGCGGGAGGGCCGTAGGGTACAATGAGCAGTTCTTC
TRBV7-3	TRBD2	NA	TRBJ2-1	CASSLLAGVVHEQFF	TGTGCCAGCAGCTTACTAGCGGGAGTGGTTCATGAGCAGTTCTTC
TRBV4-1	NA	NA	TRBJ2-5	CASSQVGPGTETQYF	TGCGCCAGCAGCCAAGTAGGGCCGGGTACGGAGACCCAGTACTTC
TRBV4-3	NA	NA	TRBJ2-2	CASSQDPGAGELFF	TGCGCCAGCAGCCAAGACCCAGGCGCCGGGGAGCTGTTTTTT
TRBV7-2	NA	NA	TRBJ2-7	CASSQTDSSYEQYF	TGTGCCAGCAGCCAGACGGACAGCTCCTACGAGCAGTACTTC
TRBV2	TRBD2	NA	TRBJ2-1	CASRLGAGGGNEQFF	TGTGCCAGCAGACTGGGGGCGGGAGGGGGCAATGAGCAGTTCTTC
TRBV7-8	TRBD2	NA	TRBJ2-1	CASSSLVLRREGKQNEQFF	TGTGCCAGCAGCTCCCTGGTGCTGAGGAGGGAGGGGAAACAAAATGAGCAGTTCTTC
TRBV14	TRBD2	NA	TRBJ2-4	CASSLKLLAGGRVRNIQYF	TGTGCCAGCAGCCTAAAACTACTAGCGGGAGGGCGGGTAAGAAACATTCAGTACTTC
TRBV7-3	NA	NA	TRBJ1-3	CASSQGGSSSGNTIYF	TGTGCCAGCAGCCAGGGCGGAAGCTCCTCTGGAAACACCATATATTTT
TRBV11-2	TRBD2	NA	TRBJ2-1	CASSLDLAASYNEQFF	TGTGCCAGCAGCTTAGATCTAGCGGCCTCCTACAATGAGCAGTTCTTC
TRBV4-1	TRBD1	NA	TRBJ1-2	CASSPGQGALGYGYTF	TGCGCCAGCAGCCCGGGACAGGGGGCGCTTGGCTATGGCTACACCTTC
TRBV4-3	TRBD2	NA	TRBJ2-7	CASSQSREAFYEQYF	TGCGCCAGCAGCCAATCGCGGGAGGCCTTCTACGAGCAGTACTTC
TRBV19	NA	NA	TRBJ1-5	CASGDRYSNQPQHF	TGTGCCAGTGGCGACAGGTATAGCAATCAGCCCCAGCATTTT
TRBV28	TRBD2	NA	TRBJ2-7	CASSSGTQYEQYF	TGTGCCAGCAGTAGCGGGACTCAGTACGAGCAGTACTTC
TRBV2	NA	once	TRBJ1-2	CASSVYGGPDGYTF	TGTGCCAGCAGTGTATACGGGGGGCCGGATGGCTACACCTTC
TRBV29-1	TRBD2	NA	TRBJ2-2	CSVPGTTQKNTGELFF	TGCAGCGTTCCCGGGACTACCCAAAAAAACACCGGGGAGCTGTTTTTT
TRBV21-1	NA	once	TRBJ2-7	CASTFGLMRAVNEQYF	TGTGCCAGCACTTTTGGCCTCATGCGTGCAGTTAACGAGCAGTACTTC
TRBV27	TRBD1	NA	TRBJ2-3	CASSLAGGGVDTQYF	TGTGCCAGCAGTCTCGCAGGGGGTGGTGTGGATACGCAGTATTTT
TRBV28	TRBD1	NA	TRBJ2-3	CASSSWQGAGTDTQYF	TGTGCCAGCAGTTCGTGGCAGGGGGCGGGAACAGATACGCAGTATTTT
TRBV7-3	TRBD1	NA	TRBJ2-3	CASQGGTDTQYF	TGTGCCAGCCAGGGGGGCACAGATACGCAGTATTTT
TRBV5-5	NA	NA	TRBJ2-7	CASSLWERYEQYF	TGTGCCAGCAGCTTGTGGGAGCGCTACGAGCAGTACTTC
TRBV2	TRBD2	once	TRBJ2-1	CASSETSGTYNEQFF	TGTGCCAGCAGTGAGACTAGCGGTACCTACAATGAGCAGTTCTTC
TRBV19	NA	NA	TRBJ2-3	CASSIGGFRTDTQYF	TGTGCCAGTAGCATAGGGGGGTTTAGAACAGATACGCAGTATTTT
TRBV11-2	NA	NA	TRBJ1-1	CASSLEGGSSGAFF	TGTGCCAGCAGCTTAGAGGGAGGGTCGTCAGGGGCTTTCTTT
TRBV28	NA	NA	TRBJ1-4	CASSDMGGGNEKLFF	TGTGCCAGCAGTGACATGGGGGGAGGTAATGAAAAACTGTTTTTT
TRBV5-4	TRBD2	NA	TRBJ2-3	CASSLVSGRTDTQYF	TGTGCCAGCAGCTTGGTGAGCGGGAGAACAGATACGCAGTATTTT
TRBV3-1/TRBV3-2	TRBD2	NA	TRBJ2-5	CASSHTGGGIETQYF	TGTGCCAGCAGCCATACGGGAGGTGGGATAGAGACCCAGTACTTC